Below, 29 T cell receptor beta chains from the same sample are listed, as sequenced in a study of shared clonotypes between healthy human individuals. Repertoires were generated with immunoSEQ multiplex PCR, while TCRdb's copy carries only in-frame clones and drops some. The sample consists of a few million clones, around nine tenths of them appearing once. The material sequenced was naive CD4+ T cells sorted from blood. Subset in this sample: CD45RA+ positively selected. These receptors all come from a man aged 18 to 29 in good health.

The rearrangement uses TRBV10-3 and TRBJ2-2; D unclear. Germline CDR1 ENHRY, CDR2 SYGVKD. With 0 bases removed from V and 6 bases from J, the gap between germline ends came to 8 bases. The CDR3 is 14 amino acids. The CDR3 reads CAISESRESGELFF. CDR3 in DNA: TGTGCCATCAGTGAGTCAAGGGAATCCGGGGAGCTGTTTTTT.

This chain joins TRBV19 and TRBJ2-1; 14 nucleotides align to TRBD2. V lost 4 bases and J lost 10; bases outside the gene matches: 9. Per germline, CDR1 LNHDA and CDR2 SQIVND (reference sequence). The CDR3 has 16 residues. CDR3 DNA: TGTGCCAGTAGTACCGGACTAGCGGGGGGCTCGGGAGAGCAGTTCTTC. It codes for CASSTGLAGGSGEQFF.

The chain is built from TRBV11-2 and TRBJ2-5; TRBD2 matches at 10 bases. This CDR3 has 17 amino acids. Germline V gene sequence: CDR1 SGHAT, CDR2 FQNNGV. After removal of 6 bases from V and 4 bases from J, the junction contained 14 bases not matched to a gene. The CDR3 DNA sequence: TGTGCCAGCAGGGGGGCTAGCGGGGGTCTGTACGGAGAGACCCAGTACTTC. Its translation is CASRGASGGLYGETQYF.

The chain combines TRBV9 with TRBJ1-6; D is unresolved. The germline gives CDR1 SGDLS, CDR2 YYNGEE. Trimming shortened V by 0 bases and J by 8 bases, and 6 bases separated the two germline ends. The CDR3 sequence is 13 residues long. The CDR3 bases are TGTGCCAGCAGCGTAGAGTCCCATTCACCCCTCCACTTT. Protein: CASSVESHSPLHF.

This chain connects TRBV25-1 to TRBJ2-3; 7 positions agree with TRBD2. V was pared by 4 bases and J by 2 bases, with 6 bases of the junction left unmatched. CDR3 length: 15 amino acids. Germline lookup yields CDR1 MGHDK and CDR2 SYGVNS. CDR3 nucleotides: TGTGCCAGCAGTGCGGCTAGCGGAAACACAGATACGCAGTATTTT. Amino acid sequence: CASSAASGNTDTQYF.

The CDR3 is CAISESRAYEQYF. The CDR3 DNA follows: TGTGCCATCAGTGAGTCAAGAGCCTACGAGCAGTACTTC. The chain uses TRBV10-3 and TRBJ2-7; D unclear. Per the germline V gene, CDR1 is ENHRY and CDR2 is SYGVKD. Between the trimmed V and J ends, which lost 0 bases and 2 bases, there was a span of 5 bases. There are 13 residues in the CDR3.

A remark on this clone: The junction departs from the called germline gene at one end, perhaps through a read error. The chain recombines TRBV7-7 with TRBJ2-2, with D unresolved. Germline lookup yields CDR1 SSHAT and CDR2 FNYEAQ (reference sequence). The CDR3 length is 14 residues. The CDR3 region has the DNA TGTGCTAGCAGCTCAGACTTGTCTACCGGGGAGCTGTTTTTT. This encodes CASSSDLSTGELFF.

This chain joins TRBV6-5 and TRBJ1-1, with a possible D match to TRBD1 (5 bases). Per germline, CDR1 MNHEY and CDR2 SVGAGI. The CDR3 is made up of 11 amino acids. Trimming removed 2 bases from V and 12 bases from J, with 10 bases in between. In DNA form, the CDR3 reads TGTGCCAGCAGTTACGAGTCAGGGACTTTCTTT. It encodes CASSYESGTFF.

The genes are TRBV6-5 and TRBJ2-7, with D possibly being TRBD1 (5 bases). The CDR3 contains 15 residues. V was cut by 0 bases and J by 3 bases, with 12 bases left in between. The germline gives CDR1 MNHEY, CDR2 SVGAGI. As DNA, the CDR3 is TGTGCCAGCAGTTACTCGACCAGGGTTAGCTACGAGCAGTACTTC. This encodes CASSYSTRVSYEQYF.

The chain has TRBV30 and TRBJ1-1; D is ambiguous. This CDR3 spans 12 amino acids. Germline-derived CDR1 and CDR2 are GTSNPN and SVGIG (reference sequence). V lost 3 bases, J lost 7 bases, and 12 bases lay in between. The CDR3 DNA is TGTGCCTGGAGGGGCTGGGAGGGTGAAGCTTTCTTT. It codes for CAWRGWEGEAFF.

The rearrangement uses TRBV5-1 and TRBJ2-3; D uncertain. Germline V lookup: CDR1 SGHRS, CDR2 YFSETQ. The CDR3 runs to 15 residues. V lost 7 bases and J lost 3, with 18 bases in between. CDR3 nucleotides: TGCGCCAGCCGCCCAACCGTACACTCGACAGATACGCAGTATTTT. Encoded protein: CASRPTVHSTDTQYF.

The rearrangement uses TRBV18 and TRBJ1-3; the D is unclear. Germline V gene data show CDR1 as KGHSH and CDR2 as LQKENI. The CDR3 extends over 14 amino acids. Trimming cost V 2 bases and J 1 base, with 6 bases left between them. The CDR3 region is CASSPTGSGNTIYF. The CDR3 DNA follows: TGTGCCAGCTCACCAACGGGGTCTGGAAACACCATATATTTT.

This chain links TRBV5-1 with TRBJ2-3; 7 bases are a match to TRBD1. The CDR3 sequence is 16 residues long. V trimming: 0 bases; J trimming: 0 bases; junction bases outside the gene matches: 4. CDR1 is SGHRS, CDR2 YFSETQ, per germline. The CDR3 loop is CASSLERGLSTDTQYF. In DNA form, the CDR3 reads TGCGCCAGCAGCTTGGAAAGGGGGCTAAGCACAGATACGCAGTATTTT.

The chain links TRBV5-1 to TRBJ2-3; weak D call: TRBD2 (6 bases). There are 14 residues in the CDR3. Looked up from germline, CDR1 is SGHRS and CDR2 is YFSETQ. Trimming shortened V by 7 bases and J by 2 bases, and 14 bases separated the two germline ends. In DNA, the CDR3 is TGCGCCAGCGGATCGGGGGACTCCACAGATACGCAGTATTTT. Protein: CASGSGDSTDTQYF. Supplemented by reference TRBV5-1 and TRBJ2-3, the full variable domain reads KAGVTQTPRYLIKTRGQQVTLSCSPISGHRSVSWYQQTPGQGLQFLFEYFSETQRNKGNFPGRFSGRQFSNSRSEMNVSTLELGDSALYLCASGSGDSTDTQYFGPGTRLTVL.

The chain joins TRBV27 to TRBJ2-7; D may correspond to TRBD1 or TRBD2 (5 bases each). The CDR3 totals 12 residues. V lost 6 bases, J lost 3 bases, and 9 bases lay in between. Germline loops: CDR1 MNHEY, CDR2 SMNVEV (reference sequence). For the CDR3, the DNA is TGTGCCAGCAGGGGGGTGTACTACGAGCAGTACTTC. As protein: CASRGVYYEQYF.

This clone was seen just once. The rearrangement joins TRBV7-9 to TRBJ2-7; tentative D call: TRBD1 (5 bases). CDR3 length: 14 amino acids. Trimming cost V 2 bases and J 1 base, with 9 bases left between them. Germline assignment: CDR1 SEHNR and CDR2 FQNEAQ (reference sequence). The CDR3 sequence is CASSLTRASYEQYF. CDR3 sequence (DNA): TGTGCCAGCAGCTTAACCAGGGCATCCTACGAGCAGTACTTC.

The rearrangement joins TRBV2 to TRBJ2-3; D unresolved. The CDR3 loop spans 16 amino acids. Germline CDR1 SNHLY, CDR2 FYNNEI. Trimming removed 6 bases at V and 2 bases at J, with 18 bases between. The CDR3, as DNA: TGTGCCAGCAGCTCCGGGCCCGTGGGCCCCACAGATACGCAGTATTTT. Translation gives CASSSGPVGPTDTQYF. The complete variable domain, with remaining parts taken from reference TRBV2 and TRBJ2-3, reads EPEVTQTPSHQVTQMGQEVILRCVPISNHLYFYWYRQILGQKVEFLVSFYNNEISEKSEIFDDQFSVERPDGSNFTLKIRSTKLEDSAMYFCASSSGPVGPTDTQYFGPGTRLTVL.

V is TRBV10-3 and J is TRBJ1-4; TRBD1 aligns across 8 bases. The germline gives CDR1 ENHRY, CDR2 SYGVKD. CDR3 length: 15 residues. With V trimmed by 3 bases and J by 5 bases, 5 bases remained unmatched. CDR3 amino acids: CAISDSDRANEKLFF. CDR3 coding DNA: TGTGCCATCAGTGACTCGGACAGGGCGAATGAAAAACTGTTTTTT.

The DNA of the CDR3 is TGTGCCACCGGACAGGGGGCGGACTATGGCTACACCTTC. It is translated as CATGQGADYGYTF. V is TRBV5-6 and J is TRBJ1-2, with TRBD1 matching 11 bases. The CDR3 runs to 13 residues. Per germline, CDR1 SGHDT and CDR2 YYEEEE. With V trimmed by 9 bases and J by 3 bases, 4 bases remained unmatched.

V usage is TRBV27 and J usage is TRBJ2-4; D unclear. The CDR3 is 15 amino acids. V gave up 6 bases and J gave up 4 bases, with 16 bases separating them. Germline CDR1 is MNHEY and CDR2 is SMNVEV (reference sequence). The CDR3 coding sequence is TGTGCCAGCAGCACGGGTCCTTTAATAAAAAACATTCAGTACTTC. It yields the protein CASSTGPLIKNIQYF.

The V and J genes are TRBV19 and TRBJ1-1, with D unclear. Between the trimmed V and J ends, which lost 0 bases and 10 bases, there was a span of 18 bases. Germline V gene data show CDR1 as LNHDA and CDR2 as SQIVND (reference sequence). CDR3 size: 15 residues. Here the CDR3 DNA reads TGTGCCAGTAGTATAGATGGGGTAGATGTCCGGATAGCTTTCTTT. Translating it yields CASSIDGVDVRIAFF.

The chain employs TRBV14 and TRBJ1-1, with D possibly matching TRBD1 (5 bases). Germline-derived CDR1 and CDR2 are SGHDN and FVKESK. V shed 0 bases and J shed 4 bases, with 12 bases lying between them. The CDR3 spans 15 residues. The CDR3 loop reads CASSQEGVGSTEAFF. In nucleotides, the CDR3 is TGTGCCAGCAGCCAAGAGGGGGTAGGGAGCACTGAAGCTTTCTTT.

The chain has TRBV14 and TRBJ2-1; TRBD2 matches 7 bases. The CDR3 totals 13 residues. V was pared by 6 bases and J by 12 bases, with 11 bases of the junction left unmatched. The V gene's germline CDR1 is SGHDN and CDR2 FVKESK. DNA for the CDR3: TGTGCCAGCAGTATAAGAATGGGGGAGGGGCAGTTCTTC. It is translated as CASSIRMGEGQFF.

CDR3 amino acids: CAWRRTGQGYGYTF. CDR3 DNA: TGTGCCTGGAGGAGAACAGGACAGGGATATGGCTACACCTTC. The gene calls are TRBV30 and TRBJ1-2, with TRBD1 matching over 8 bases. Germline loops: CDR1 GTSNPN, CDR2 SVGIG (reference sequence). J was trimmed by 5 bases and V by 3 bases; bases with no gene match: 8. The CDR3 is 14 residues long. The whole variable domain, filled in from reference TRBV30 and TRBJ1-2, reads SQTIHQWPATLVQPVGSPLSLECTVEGTSNPNLYWYRQAAGRGLQLLFYSVGIGQISSEVPQNLSASRPQDRQFILSSKKLLLSDSGFYLCAWRRTGQGYGYTFGSGTRLTVV.

This chain links TRBV7-2 with TRBJ2-3; D remains ambiguous. The germline V gene has CDR1 SGHTA and CDR2 FQGNSA. This CDR3 spans 13 amino acids. The V and J ends lost 7 bases and 4 bases respectively, with 12 bases between them. The CDR3 loop reads CASTQGWPDTQYF. In DNA, the CDR3 is TGTGCCAGCACCCAAGGGTGGCCAGATACGCAGTATTTT.

The chain employs TRBV28 and TRBJ1-1; TRBD1 aligns across 8 bases. CDR1 and CDR2 from the germline V gene are MDHEN and SYDVKM. The junction had 17 bases not matched to a gene; V was cut back by 10 bases and J by 7 bases. The CDR3 is 15 amino acids. The CDR3 bases are TGTGCCACCCTGAGGGCAGGGGGCATGGTGGTTGAAGCTTTCTTT. It encodes CATLRAGGMVVEAFF.

The chain couples TRBV30 to TRBJ1-2; 7 bases are a match to TRBD1. The germline gives CDR1 GTSNPN, CDR2 SVGIG (reference sequence). The V gene end was trimmed by 0 bases and the J gene end by 7 bases; junction bases not matched to a gene: 14. The CDR3 covers 16 residues. CDR3 amino acids: CAWSVGKSTGSGGYTF. Here the CDR3 DNA reads TGTGCCTGGAGTGTGGGGAAATCGACAGGGTCTGGTGGCTACACCTTC.

About this clone itself: Mismatch with germline at one junction end may stem from a read error. Other DNA sequences from this sample encode an identical CDR3 as well. This sequence joins TRBV11-2 and TRBJ2-3; D remains unclear. The CDR3 totals 13 residues. Germline lookup yields CDR1 SGHAT and CDR2 FQNNGV. The CDR3 DNA is TGTGCCAGCAGTTTAGCCGGTACAGATACGCAGTATTTT. Protein sequence: CASSLAGTDTQYF.

This chain connects TRBV4-1 to TRBJ1-5; TRBD1 matches 11 bases. V shed 4 bases and J 4 bases; nucleotides not matched to a gene: 3. The CDR3 consists of 15 residues. Germline CDR1 is MGHRA and CDR2 is YSYEKL. The CDR3 protein is CASSPRDRGNQPQHF. The CDR3 nucleotides read TGCGCCAGCAGCCCCCGGGACAGGGGGAATCAGCCCCAGCATTTT.